This T cell receptor beta chain was identified in a study of shared clonotypes between healthy human individuals. As concerns this clone: The sample holds other DNA sequences that translate to the same CDR3.

An approximately 200 ng quantity of DNA, 30,000 to 35,000 T cell genomes, went into the sorted-subset replicate PCRs. Methods used by the authors: ImmunoSEQ yielded junction-only sequences lacking quality scores, so filtering differed. Sequencing was performed with immunoSEQ multiplex PCR; in TCRdb, only in-frame clones are kept and a portion is missing. The DNA gave D and trimming, while V, J and clone size come from that table. The sample lists about 2.3 million clones; around 92% were seen once. The ends were cut back, 3 bases at V and 2 bases at J, with 8 bases in the middle. The germline V gene has CDR1 MDHEN and CDR2 SYDVKM. The CDR3 loop spans 13 amino acids.

The genes are TRBV28 and TRBJ2-7; TRBD1 might be the D (6 bases). Sequencing input: naive CD4+ T cells from PBMCs. The subset here: CD45RA+ positively selected. This sequence originates from a man aged 18 to 30 in good health. Some clones in this sample may be carry-over from other donors' samples. The CDR3 DNA is TGTGCCAGCAGTTTTGCAGGGGCCTACGAGCAGTACTTC. It codes for CASSFAGAYEQYF.